Many counts were recorded for the clone carrying this T cell receptor (beta chain). This sample is drawn from a study of T-cell memory formation after mild COVID-19. About the research overall: There were largely donor-specific TCR clusters.

TCRdb re-derived calls from the 5' RACE reads in MiXCR, one entry per CDR3 protein. Among 25,000 to 35,000 distinct CDR3 sequences, 9% to 15% were seen once, and the ten largest hold roughly 15%. Trimming stripped 2 bases from V and 2 bases from J, with 8 bases between. CDR1 is SGHDT, CDR2 YYEEEE, per germline. The CDR3 sequence is 13 residues long. The clonotype was recovered from an adult woman who had mild COVID-19 (a few samples of this study predate the infection). Cell type and time point are not known. The chain joins TRBV5-6 to TRBJ2-7; D remains unclear. The sequenced sample consisted of PBMCs or a T cell subset sorted from them (not recorded which). The CDR3 DNA follows: TGTGCCAGCAGCTTAGAGCAGCCCTACGAGCAGTACTTC. This sequence encodes CASSLEQPYEQYF.